This T cell receptor beta chain was documented in a study of cytomegalovirus exposure and HLA in healthy donors. The PCR used 60 Vbeta and 13 Jbeta primers. Assay used: immunoSEQ multiplex PCR; TCRdb lists only in-frame clones, some missing. This sample carries roughly 62,000 clones, with 2.1% going to the ten biggest clones. V was clipped by 3 bases and J by 3 bases, with 13 bases between them. The CDR3 consists of 15 residues. In germline, CDR1 is SGHDT, CDR2 YYEEEE. Sequencing was performed on PBMCs. This TCR was recovered from a woman under 30 in good health and CMV-seronegative. The chain employs TRBV5-6 and TRBJ1-5; D is undetermined. The CDR3 sequence: CASSSSGSLNQPQHF. As DNA, the CDR3 is TGTGCCAGCAGCTCCTCCGGGAGCCTCAATCAGCCCCAGCATTTT. The full variable domain, in which reference TRBV5-6 and TRBJ1-5 provide the parts outside the CDR3, is DAGVTQSPTHLIKTRGQQVTLRCSPKSGHDTVSWYQQALGQGPQFIFQYYEEEERQRGNFPDRFSGHQFPNYSSELNVNALLLGDSALYLCASSSSGSLNQPQHFGDGTRLSIL.